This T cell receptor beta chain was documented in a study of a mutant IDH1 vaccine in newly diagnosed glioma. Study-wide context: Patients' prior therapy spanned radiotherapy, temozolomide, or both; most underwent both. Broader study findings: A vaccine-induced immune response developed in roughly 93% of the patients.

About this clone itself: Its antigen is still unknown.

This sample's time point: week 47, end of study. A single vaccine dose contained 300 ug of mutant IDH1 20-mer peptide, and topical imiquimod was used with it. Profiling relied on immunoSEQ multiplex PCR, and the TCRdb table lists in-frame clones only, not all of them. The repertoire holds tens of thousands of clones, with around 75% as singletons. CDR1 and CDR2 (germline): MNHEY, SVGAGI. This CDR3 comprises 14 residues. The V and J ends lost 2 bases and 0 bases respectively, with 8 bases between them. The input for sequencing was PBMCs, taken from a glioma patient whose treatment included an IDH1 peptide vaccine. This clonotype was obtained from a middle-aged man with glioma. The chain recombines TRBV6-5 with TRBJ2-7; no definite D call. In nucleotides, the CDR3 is TGTGCCAGCAGTTACCGGGTCAACTCCTACGAGCAGTACTTC. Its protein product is CASSYRVNSYEQYF.